This TCR beta chain comes out of a study of control samples from healthy donors and cancer patients. The germline gives CDR1 SNHLY, CDR2 FYNNEI. V lost 2 bases and J 2 bases, leaving 6 bases between the germline ends. The CDR3 loop spans 13 amino acids. Only in-frame clones appear in the TCRdb table, and some are missing; sequencing was by immunoSEQ multiplex PCR. The table lists about 54,000 clones, approximately 95% of them singletons. This TCR came from a woman aged 30 to 39 in good health. This chain uses TRBV2 with TRBJ2-5, with D possibly matching TRBD2 (6 bases). Sequenced material: blood. The CDR3 DNA reads TGTGCCAGCAGTGAACGGGGGCAAGAGACCCAGTACTTC. It codes for CASSERGQETQYF. The entire variable domain, with the rest obtained from reference TRBV2 and TRBJ2-5, is as follows: EPEVTQTPSHQVTQMGQEVILRCVPISNHLYFYWYRQILGQKVEFLVSFYNNEISEKSEIFDDQFSVERPDGSNFTLKIRSTKLEDSAMYFCASSERGQETQYFGPGTRLLVL.